These T cell receptor beta chains were read from a single sample in a study of response to subunit inactivated influenza vaccine. One entry per CDR3 protein, called by TCRdb with MiXCR from the RT-PCR reads. The table lists more than 150,000 distinct CDR3 sequences, around 8.8% of them singletons. Specimen: non-naive T cells sorted from PBMCs, collected on the day of vaccination. The origin of the receptors is a man aged 45-65 years who received an inactivated influenza vaccine. Each CDR3 is given with its conserved first and last residue. D genes are given only for firm matches. Clone size is shown for a subset of rows, as once, few, many or a class of expanded clone.

clone size,D gene,V gene,CDR3 length,J gene,CDR3 DNA,CDR3 protein
many,.,TRBV6-5,17,TRBJ2-1,TGTGCCAGCAGTTACTCACCCCTTTCGGGAGTATACAATGAGCAGTTCTTC,CASSYSPLSGVYNEQFF
.,.,TRBV6-1,14,TRBJ2-2,TGTGCCAGCAGACGGGAAAGGTCCACCGGGGAGCTGTTTTTT,CASRRERSTGELFF
few,.,TRBV3-1,13,TRBJ2-1,TGTGCCAGCAGCCAACTACAGGGTAATGAGCAGTTCTTC,CASSQLQGNEQFF
many,.,TRBV6-2/TRBV6-3,13,TRBJ2-7,TGTGCCAGCAGTTATTCAGGGTTCGACGAGCAGTACTTC,CASSYSGFDEQYF
once,TRBD1,TRBV7-6,13,TRBJ2-3,TGTGCCAGCAGCTTAGAGGGGGCTATGGCGCAGTATTTT,CASSLEGAMAQYF
many,TRBD2,TRBV5-5,15,TRBJ2-1,TGTGCCAGCAGCCGTCTAGCGGGGATCTACAATGAGCAGTTCTTC,CASSRLAGIYNEQFF
few,.,TRBV5-6,15,TRBJ2-1,TGTGCCAGCAGCTCCTTAGTTATTAGCTACAATGAGCAGTTCTTC,CASSSLVISYNEQFF
.,TRBD2,TRBV19,15,TRBJ2-7,TGTGCCAGTAGGAAAGTGGCTAGCGGTTGGAACGAGCAGTACTTC,CASRKVASGWNEQYF
few,TRBD2,TRBV5-1,16,TRBJ2-1,TGCGCCAGCAGTTTCTCGGGACTAGCGGTGCTGAATGAGCAGTTCTTC,CASSFSGLAVLNEQFF
few,.,TRBV5-1,14,TRBJ2-7,TGCGCCAGCAGCTTGGAGCAGCGCTCCTACGAGCAGTACTTC,CASSLEQRSYEQYF
few,.,TRBV7-8,14,TRBJ2-2,TGTGCCAGCAGCCCGCTGTTGGCGGTCGGGGAGCTGTTTTTT,CASSPLLAVGELFF
.,TRBD1,TRBV4-3,14,TRBJ1-2,TGCGCCAGCAGCCGCGGACAGGGGCGTAGTGGCTACACCTTC,CASSRGQGRSGYTF
few,.,TRBV2,15,TRBJ2-5,TGTGCCAGCAGTGAAAAATGGGGGGGCACCGAGACCCAGTACTTC,CASSEKWGGTETQYF
many,.,TRBV12-3/TRBV12-4,14,TRBJ2-7,TGTGCCAGCGGCAGCCGAGGGGGGAGAGACGAGCAGTACTTC,CASGSRGGRDEQYF
.,TRBD1,TRBV6-5,14,TRBJ1-1,TGTGCCAGCAGTTACACAGACAGGGGTGGCGAAGCTTTCTTT,CASSYTDRGGEAFF
.,.,TRBV5-6,13,TRBJ2-1,TGTGCCAGCGGCCCCGGCCTGTACAATGAGCAGTTCTTC,CASGPGLYNEQFF
few,.,TRBV14,14,TRBJ1-1,TGTGCCAGCAGCCGTGGGGGCTGGGGCACTGAAGCTTTCTTT,CASSRGGWGTEAFF
few,.,TRBV28,15,TRBJ2-5,TGTGCCAGCAGTTACGCTGGGATGAAACAAGAGACCCAGTACTTC,CASSYAGMKQETQYF
.,.,TRBV7-2,16,TRBJ1-6,TGTGCCAGCAGCTTACAGGCTGCATCCTATAATTCACCCCTCCACTTT,CASSLQAASYNSPLHF
.,.,TRBV20-1,14,TRBJ1-2,TGCAGTGCGAGTCCGGGGTTTGATGGGGGTGGCTACACCTTC,CSASPGFDGGGYTF
.,.,TRBV15,14,TRBJ1-1,TGTGCCACCAGCAGAGATGGGGGGAACACTGAAGCTTTCTTT,CATSRDGGNTEAFF
.,TRBD2,TRBV20-1,16,TRBJ2-3,TGCAGTGCTATTTTCCCGGGACTAGCGGAAATAAATACGCAGTATTTT,CSAIFPGLAEINTQYF
many,.,TRBV20-1,15,TRBJ2-1,TGCAGTGCAAGGGCCCGACCAGATCGTTACAATGAGCAGTTCTTC,CSARARPDRYNEQFF
.,.,TRBV9,16,TRBJ2-1,TGTGCCAGCAGCGTAGAGGGGGGACTTGACTACAATGAGCAGTTCTTC,CASSVEGGLDYNEQFF
.,.,TRBV3-1,13,TRBJ1-1,TGTGCCAGCAGCAGGGGTTCGAACACTGAAGCTTTCTTT,CASSRGSNTEAFF
.,TRBD2,TRBV20-1,14,TRBJ2-3,TGCAGTGCGGATAATAGCGGGAGCGCAGATACGCAGTATTTT,CSADNSGSADTQYF
.,TRBD1,TRBV5-1,15,TRBJ1-4,TGCGCCAGCAGCTATGACAGGGGAGCTAATGAAAAACTGTTTTTT,CASSYDRGANEKLFF
.,.,TRBV7-2,17,TRBJ2-1,TGTGCCAGCAGCTTAGGTGGGATGGCGGGAACGGGCAATGAGCAGTTCTTC,CASSLGGMAGTGNEQFF
many,.,TRBV20-1,13,TRBJ2-1,TGCAGTGCTAGAGCATGGGGGATGAATGAGCAGTTCTTC,CSARAWGMNEQFF
many,.,TRBV20-1,15,TRBJ2-1,TGCAGTGCTAGAGTTCTAGTTGGACCCTACAATGAGCAGTTCTTC,CSARVLVGPYNEQFF
.,.,TRBV6-5,15,TRBJ2-3,TGTGCCAGCAGTTACTCGACTAGAATGAGGGATACGCAGTATTTT,CASSYSTRMRDTQYF
many,TRBD1,TRBV18,12,TRBJ1-2,TGTGCCAGCTCACCTGGACAGGGTAGCTACACCTTC,CASSPGQGSYTF
many,.,TRBV9,13,TRBJ1-5,TGTGCCAGCAGCGTAGGACCCAATCAGCCCCAGCATTTT,CASSVGPNQPQHF
few,.,TRBV20-1,12,TRBJ2-1,TGCAGTGCGCGAGGGGAATACAATGAGCAGTTCTTC,CSARGEYNEQFF
few,TRBD1,TRBV6-1,17,TRBJ2-1,TGTGCCAGCAGACCCGGGACAGGGGGCCCACTCTACAATGAGCAGTTCTTC,CASRPGTGGPLYNEQFF
.,.,TRBV9,14,TRBJ2-1,TGTGCCAGCAGCGTAGAGGCGGGACGCACTGAGCAGTTCTTC,CASSVEAGRTEQFF
.,.,TRBV20-1,14,TRBJ1-1,TGCAGTGCTGGAGACAGCTACGTGAGCACTGAAGCTTTCTTT,CSAGDSYVSTEAFF
many,TRBD2,TRBV10-3,17,TRBJ2-2,TGTGCCATCAGTGCCCCGGTGGGACTAGCGGACACCGGGGAGCTGTTTTTT,CAISAPVGLADTGELFF
.,TRBD2,TRBV9,15,TRBJ2-1,TGTGCCAGCAGCGGGGGACTAGGGGCATACAATAAGCAGTTCTTC,CASSGGLGAYNKQFF
.,TRBD2,TRBV2,16,TRBJ2-1,TGTGCCAGCAGAATATCGGGACTAGCGGCGTACAATGAGCAGTTCTTC,CASRISGLAAYNEQFF